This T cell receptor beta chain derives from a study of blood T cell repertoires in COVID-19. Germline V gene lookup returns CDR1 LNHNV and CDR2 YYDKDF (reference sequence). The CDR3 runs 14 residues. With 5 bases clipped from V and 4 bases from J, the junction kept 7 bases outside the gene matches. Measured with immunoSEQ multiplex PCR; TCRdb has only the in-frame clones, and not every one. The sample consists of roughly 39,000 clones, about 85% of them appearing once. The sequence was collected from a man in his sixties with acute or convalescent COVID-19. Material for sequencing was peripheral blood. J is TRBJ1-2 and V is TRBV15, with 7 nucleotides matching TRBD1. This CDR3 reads CATSARQGTYGYTF. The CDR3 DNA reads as TGTGCCACCAGCGCAAGACAGGGAACCTATGGCTACACCTTC.